This T cell receptor beta chain was recorded in a study of T cells in Graves' hyperthyroidism and ophthalmopathy. Study at large: Peripheral blood collection took place at initial diagnosis, before any treatment.

Researchers took RNA transcripts and amplified the TCR beta CDR3 regions from them. Carried out on the TCR CDR3, a first-round RT-PCR used the HTBI primer set. TCRdb fed the multiplex PCR reads into MiXCR, producing one record per CDR3 protein. The sample holds around 280,000 distinct CDR3 sequences, about 13% seen once. Findings and limits, study-wide: A model using 13 V-J features told ophthalmopathy apart from stable hyperthyroidism.

Clinical symptoms, serum thyroxine, TRAb, thyroid ultrasound and orbital computed tomography established diagnosis. The sample holds many counts of this clonotype. The target antigen is unknown. CDR1 and CDR2 from the germline V gene are MNHEY and SVGEGT. This CDR3 comprises 13 residues. Trimming took 2 bases from V and 0 from J, leaving 4 bases between them. The TCR was taken from a woman between 35 and 50 years old with Graves' hyperthyroidism. Sequencing used blood. The V and J genes are TRBV6-2 or TRBV6-3 and TRBJ1-1; D remains ambiguous. The CDR3 coding sequence is TGTGCCAGCAGTTACGGGATGAACACTGAAGCTTTCTTT. It encodes CASSYGMNTEAFF.